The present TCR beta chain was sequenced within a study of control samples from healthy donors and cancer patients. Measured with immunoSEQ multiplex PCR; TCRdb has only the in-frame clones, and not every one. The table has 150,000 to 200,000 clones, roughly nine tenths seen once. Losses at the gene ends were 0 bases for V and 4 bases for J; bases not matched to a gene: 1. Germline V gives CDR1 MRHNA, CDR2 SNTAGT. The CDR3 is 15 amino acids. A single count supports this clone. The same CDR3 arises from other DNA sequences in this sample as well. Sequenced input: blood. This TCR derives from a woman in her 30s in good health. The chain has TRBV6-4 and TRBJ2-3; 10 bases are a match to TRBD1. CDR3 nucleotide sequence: TGTGCCAGCAGTGACTCCGGACAGGGGGCAGATACGCAGTATTTT. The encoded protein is CASSDSGQGADTQYF.